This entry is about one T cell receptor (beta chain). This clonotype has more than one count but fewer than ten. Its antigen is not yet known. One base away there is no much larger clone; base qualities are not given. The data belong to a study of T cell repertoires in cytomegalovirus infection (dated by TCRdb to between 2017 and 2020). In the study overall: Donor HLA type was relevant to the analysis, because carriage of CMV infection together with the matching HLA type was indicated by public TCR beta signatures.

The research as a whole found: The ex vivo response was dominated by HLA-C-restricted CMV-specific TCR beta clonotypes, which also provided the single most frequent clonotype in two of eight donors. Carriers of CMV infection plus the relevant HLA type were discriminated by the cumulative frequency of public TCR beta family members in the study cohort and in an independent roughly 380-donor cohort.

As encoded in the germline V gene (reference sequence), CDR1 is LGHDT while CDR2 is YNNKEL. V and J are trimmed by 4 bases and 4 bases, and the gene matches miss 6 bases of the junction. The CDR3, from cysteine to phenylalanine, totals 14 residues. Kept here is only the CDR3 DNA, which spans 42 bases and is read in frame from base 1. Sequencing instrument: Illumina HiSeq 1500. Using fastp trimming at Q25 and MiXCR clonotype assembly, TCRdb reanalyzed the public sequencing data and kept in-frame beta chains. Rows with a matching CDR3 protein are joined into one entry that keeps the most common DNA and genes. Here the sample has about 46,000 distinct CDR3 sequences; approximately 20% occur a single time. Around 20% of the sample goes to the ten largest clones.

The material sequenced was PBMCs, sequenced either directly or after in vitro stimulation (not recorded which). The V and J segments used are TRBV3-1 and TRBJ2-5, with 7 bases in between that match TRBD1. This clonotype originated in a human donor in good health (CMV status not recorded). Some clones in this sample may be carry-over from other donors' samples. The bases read TGTGCCAGCAGCCGGAACAGGGGTCCAGAGACCCAGTACTTC. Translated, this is CASSRNRGPETQYF.